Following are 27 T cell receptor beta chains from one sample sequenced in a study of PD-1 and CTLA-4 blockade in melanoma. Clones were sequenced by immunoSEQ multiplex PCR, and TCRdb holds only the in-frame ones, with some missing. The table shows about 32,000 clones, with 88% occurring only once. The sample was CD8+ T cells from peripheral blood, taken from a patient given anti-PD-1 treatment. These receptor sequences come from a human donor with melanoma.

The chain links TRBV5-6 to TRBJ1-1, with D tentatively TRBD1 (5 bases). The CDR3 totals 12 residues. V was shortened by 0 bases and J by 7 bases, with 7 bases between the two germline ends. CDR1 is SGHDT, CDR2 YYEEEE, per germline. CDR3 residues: CASSLGGYEAFF. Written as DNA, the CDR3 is TGTGCCAGCAGCTTGGGGGGGTATGAAGCTTTCTTT.

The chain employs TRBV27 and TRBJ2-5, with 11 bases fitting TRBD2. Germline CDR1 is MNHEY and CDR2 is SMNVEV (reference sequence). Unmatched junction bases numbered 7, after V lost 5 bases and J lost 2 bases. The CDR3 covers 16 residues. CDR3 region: CASSPWVAGGQETQYF. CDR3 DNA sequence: TGTGCCAGCAGTCCCTGGGTAGCGGGGGGGCAAGAGACCCAGTACTTC.

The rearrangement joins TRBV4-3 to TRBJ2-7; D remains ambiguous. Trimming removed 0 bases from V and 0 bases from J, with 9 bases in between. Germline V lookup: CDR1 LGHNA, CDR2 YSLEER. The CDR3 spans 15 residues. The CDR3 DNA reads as TGCGCCAGCAGCCAAGATACCGGTGCCTCCTACGAGCAGTACTTC. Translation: CASSQDTGASYEQYF.

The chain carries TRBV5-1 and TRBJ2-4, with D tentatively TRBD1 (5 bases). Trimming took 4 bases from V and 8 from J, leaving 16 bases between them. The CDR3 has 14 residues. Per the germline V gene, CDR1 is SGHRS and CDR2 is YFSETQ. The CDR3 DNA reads TGCGCCAGCAGCCCGGAAGGGGCTATGGACATTCAGTACTTC. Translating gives CASSPEGAMDIQYF.

CDR3 region: CASSTRQGSSYTGELFF. The CDR3 DNA is TGTGCCAGCAGCACTCGACAGGGCTCTTCTTACACCGGGGAGCTGTTTTTT. The chain joins TRBV2 to TRBJ2-2; 7 nucleotides agree with TRBD1. Germline CDR1 SNHLY, CDR2 FYNNEI. CDR3 length: 17 amino acids. V lost 6 bases and J lost 3; bases outside the gene matches: 13.

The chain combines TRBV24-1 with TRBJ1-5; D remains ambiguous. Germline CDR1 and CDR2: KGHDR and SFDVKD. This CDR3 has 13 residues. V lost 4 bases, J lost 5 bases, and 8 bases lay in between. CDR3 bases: TGTGCCACCAGTGAGAGGACGGATCAGCCCCAGCATTTT. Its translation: CATSERTDQPQHF.

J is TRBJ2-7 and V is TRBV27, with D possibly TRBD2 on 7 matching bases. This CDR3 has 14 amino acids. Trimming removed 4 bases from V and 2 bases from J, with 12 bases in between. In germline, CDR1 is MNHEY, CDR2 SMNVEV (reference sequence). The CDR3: CASSWRGLAYEQYF. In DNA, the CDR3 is TGTGCCAGCAGTTGGCGGGGGCTAGCCTACGAGCAGTACTTC.

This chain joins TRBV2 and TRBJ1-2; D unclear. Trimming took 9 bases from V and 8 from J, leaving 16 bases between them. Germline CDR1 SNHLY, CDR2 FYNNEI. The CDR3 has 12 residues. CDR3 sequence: CARRGESGGYTF. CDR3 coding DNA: TGTGCCAGACGCGGGGAGAGTGGAGGCTACACCTTC. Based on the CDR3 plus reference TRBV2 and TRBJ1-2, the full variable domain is EPEVTQTPSHQVTQMGQEVILRCVPISNHLYFYWYRQILGQKVEFLVSFYNNEISEKSEIFDDQFSVERPDGSNFTLKIRSTKLEDSAMYFCARRGESGGYTFGSGTRLTVV.

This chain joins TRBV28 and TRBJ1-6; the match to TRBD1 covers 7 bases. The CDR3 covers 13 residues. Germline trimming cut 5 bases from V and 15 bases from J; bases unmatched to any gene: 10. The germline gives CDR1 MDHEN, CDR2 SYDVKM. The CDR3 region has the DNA TGTGCCAGCAGTCGACCCCCGACAGGGAGCCTCCACTTT. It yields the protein CASSRPPTGSLHF.

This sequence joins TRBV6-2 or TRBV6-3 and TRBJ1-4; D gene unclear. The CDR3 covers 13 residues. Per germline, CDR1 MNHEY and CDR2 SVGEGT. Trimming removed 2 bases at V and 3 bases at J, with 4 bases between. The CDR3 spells CASSYLPNEKLFF. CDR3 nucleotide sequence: TGTGCCAGCAGTTACCTGCCTAATGAAAAACTGTTTTTT.

CDR3: CASSARGQQETQYF. The CDR3 DNA sequence: TGTGCCAGCAGCGCCAGGGGACAGCAAGAGACCCAGTACTTC. This rearrangement joins TRBV7-9 to TRBJ2-5, with TRBD1 identical over 7 bases. Germline CDR1 SEHNR, CDR2 FQNEAQ (reference sequence). V lost 5 bases, J lost 2 bases, and 5 bases stayed unmatched. This CDR3 spans 14 amino acids.

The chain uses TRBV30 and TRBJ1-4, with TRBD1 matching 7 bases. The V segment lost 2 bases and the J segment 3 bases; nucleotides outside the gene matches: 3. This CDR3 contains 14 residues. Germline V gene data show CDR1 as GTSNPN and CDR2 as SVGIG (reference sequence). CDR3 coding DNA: TGTGCCTGGAGTAAGGGGGCAGCTAATGAAAAACTGTTTTTT. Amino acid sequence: CAWSKGAANEKLFF.

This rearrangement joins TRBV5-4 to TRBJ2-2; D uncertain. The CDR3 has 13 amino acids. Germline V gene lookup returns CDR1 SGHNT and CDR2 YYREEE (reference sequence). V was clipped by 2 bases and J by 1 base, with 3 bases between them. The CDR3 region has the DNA TGTGCCAGCAGCTTTTGGAACACCGGGGAGCTGTTTTTT. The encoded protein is CASSFWNTGELFF.

CDR3 sequence: CAISEEGPNTEAFF. The DNA of the CDR3 is TGTGCCATCAGTGAGGAGGGGCCGAACACTGAAGCTTTCTTT. V usage is TRBV10-3 and J usage is TRBJ1-1; D is possibly TRBD1 (5 bases). Germline CDR1 and CDR2: ENHRY and SYGVKD. The CDR3 sequence is 14 residues long. Trimming took off 2 bases at V and 1 base at J, with 8 bases between the two ends.

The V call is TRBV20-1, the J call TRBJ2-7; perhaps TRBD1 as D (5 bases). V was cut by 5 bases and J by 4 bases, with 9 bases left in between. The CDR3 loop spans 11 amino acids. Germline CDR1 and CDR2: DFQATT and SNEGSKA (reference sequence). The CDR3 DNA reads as TGCAGTGCTGGGGCCGAGTACGAGCAGTACTTC. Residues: CSAGAEYEQYF.

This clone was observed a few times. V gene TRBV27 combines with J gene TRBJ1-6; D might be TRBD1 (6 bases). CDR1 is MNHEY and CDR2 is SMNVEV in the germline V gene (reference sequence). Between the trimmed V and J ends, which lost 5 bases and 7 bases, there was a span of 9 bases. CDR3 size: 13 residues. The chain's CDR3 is CASSTGFNSPLHF. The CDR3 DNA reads TGTGCCAGCAGTACAGGGTTCAATTCACCCCTCCACTTT.

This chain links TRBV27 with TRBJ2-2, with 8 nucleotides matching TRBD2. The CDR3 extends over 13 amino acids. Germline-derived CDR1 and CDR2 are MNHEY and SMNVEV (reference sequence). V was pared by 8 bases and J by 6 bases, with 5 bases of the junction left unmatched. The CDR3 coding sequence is TGTGCCAGCTTAAGTAGCGGGGCCGGGGAGCTGTTTTTT. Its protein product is CASLSSGAGELFF.

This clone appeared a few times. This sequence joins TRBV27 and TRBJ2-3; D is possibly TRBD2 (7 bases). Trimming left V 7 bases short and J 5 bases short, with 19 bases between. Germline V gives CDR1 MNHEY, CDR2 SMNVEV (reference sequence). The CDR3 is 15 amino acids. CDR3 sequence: CASTRVGGRGDTQYF. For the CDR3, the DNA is TGTGCCAGCACCCGAGTGGGGGGGCGGGGAGATACGCAGTATTTT.

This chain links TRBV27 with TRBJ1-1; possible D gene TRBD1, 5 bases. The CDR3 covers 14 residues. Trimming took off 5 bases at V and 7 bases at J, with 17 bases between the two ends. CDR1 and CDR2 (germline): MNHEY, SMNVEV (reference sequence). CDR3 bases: TGTGCCAGCAGTCCAGAGGGGCAGGGTATTGAAGCTTTCTTT. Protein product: CASSPEGQGIEAFF.

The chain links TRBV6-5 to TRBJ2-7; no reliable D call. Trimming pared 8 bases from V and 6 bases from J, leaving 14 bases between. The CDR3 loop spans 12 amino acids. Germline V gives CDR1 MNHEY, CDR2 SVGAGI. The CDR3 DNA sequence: TGTGCCAGCGGGTCCTTAACGGGCGAGCAGTACTTC. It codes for CASGSLTGEQYF.

The CDR3 DNA sequence: TGTGCCAGCAGCGCCCGACCTGGGACAATTCACTCTCGCACGGACACTGAAGCTTTCTTT. This codes for CASSARPGTIHSRTDTEAFF. The V and J genes are TRBV7-8 and TRBJ1-1, with D perhaps TRBD1 (6 bases). Trimming left V 5 bases short and J 3 bases short, with 31 bases between. This CDR3 comprises 20 residues. Germline CDR1 and CDR2: SGHVS and FQNEAQ.

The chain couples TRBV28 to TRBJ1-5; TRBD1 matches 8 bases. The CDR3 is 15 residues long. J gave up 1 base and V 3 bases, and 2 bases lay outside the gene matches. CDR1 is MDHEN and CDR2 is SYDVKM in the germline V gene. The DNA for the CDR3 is TGTGCCAGCAGTTTCCAGGGGGCGAGCAATCAGCCCCAGCATTTT. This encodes CASSFQGASNQPQHF.

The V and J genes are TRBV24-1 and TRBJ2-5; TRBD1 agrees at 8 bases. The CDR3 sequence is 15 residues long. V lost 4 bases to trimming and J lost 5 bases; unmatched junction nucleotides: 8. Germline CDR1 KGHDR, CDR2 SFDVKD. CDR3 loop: CATSDRTGWGETQYF. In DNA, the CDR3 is TGTGCCACCAGTGACAGGACAGGGTGGGGTGAGACCCAGTACTTC.

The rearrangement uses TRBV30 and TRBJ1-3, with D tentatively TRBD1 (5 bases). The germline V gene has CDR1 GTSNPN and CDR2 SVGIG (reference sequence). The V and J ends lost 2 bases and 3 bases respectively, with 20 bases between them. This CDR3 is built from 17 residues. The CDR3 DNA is TGTGCCTGGAGTATATCCGGGACGGTATACTTTGGAAACACCATATATTTT. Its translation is CAWSISGTVYFGNTIYF.

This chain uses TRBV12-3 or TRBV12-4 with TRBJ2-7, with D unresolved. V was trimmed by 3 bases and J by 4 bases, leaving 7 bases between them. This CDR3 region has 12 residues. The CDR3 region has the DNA TGTGCCAGCAGTTTGACTCCGTACGAGCAGTACTTC. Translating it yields CASSLTPYEQYF.

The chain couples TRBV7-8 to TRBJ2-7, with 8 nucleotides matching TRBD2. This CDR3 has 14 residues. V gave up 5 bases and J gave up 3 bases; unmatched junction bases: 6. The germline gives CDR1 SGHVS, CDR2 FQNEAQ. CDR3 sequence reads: CASSPGGSSYEQYF. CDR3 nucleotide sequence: TGTGCCAGCAGCCCGGGGGGGTCCAGCTACGAGCAGTACTTC.

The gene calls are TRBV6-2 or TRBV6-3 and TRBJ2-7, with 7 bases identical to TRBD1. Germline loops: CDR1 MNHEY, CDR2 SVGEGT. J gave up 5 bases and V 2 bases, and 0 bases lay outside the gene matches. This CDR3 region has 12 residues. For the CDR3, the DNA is TGTGCCAGCAGTTACAGGGGGCACGAGCAGTACTTC. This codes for CASSYRGHEQYF.